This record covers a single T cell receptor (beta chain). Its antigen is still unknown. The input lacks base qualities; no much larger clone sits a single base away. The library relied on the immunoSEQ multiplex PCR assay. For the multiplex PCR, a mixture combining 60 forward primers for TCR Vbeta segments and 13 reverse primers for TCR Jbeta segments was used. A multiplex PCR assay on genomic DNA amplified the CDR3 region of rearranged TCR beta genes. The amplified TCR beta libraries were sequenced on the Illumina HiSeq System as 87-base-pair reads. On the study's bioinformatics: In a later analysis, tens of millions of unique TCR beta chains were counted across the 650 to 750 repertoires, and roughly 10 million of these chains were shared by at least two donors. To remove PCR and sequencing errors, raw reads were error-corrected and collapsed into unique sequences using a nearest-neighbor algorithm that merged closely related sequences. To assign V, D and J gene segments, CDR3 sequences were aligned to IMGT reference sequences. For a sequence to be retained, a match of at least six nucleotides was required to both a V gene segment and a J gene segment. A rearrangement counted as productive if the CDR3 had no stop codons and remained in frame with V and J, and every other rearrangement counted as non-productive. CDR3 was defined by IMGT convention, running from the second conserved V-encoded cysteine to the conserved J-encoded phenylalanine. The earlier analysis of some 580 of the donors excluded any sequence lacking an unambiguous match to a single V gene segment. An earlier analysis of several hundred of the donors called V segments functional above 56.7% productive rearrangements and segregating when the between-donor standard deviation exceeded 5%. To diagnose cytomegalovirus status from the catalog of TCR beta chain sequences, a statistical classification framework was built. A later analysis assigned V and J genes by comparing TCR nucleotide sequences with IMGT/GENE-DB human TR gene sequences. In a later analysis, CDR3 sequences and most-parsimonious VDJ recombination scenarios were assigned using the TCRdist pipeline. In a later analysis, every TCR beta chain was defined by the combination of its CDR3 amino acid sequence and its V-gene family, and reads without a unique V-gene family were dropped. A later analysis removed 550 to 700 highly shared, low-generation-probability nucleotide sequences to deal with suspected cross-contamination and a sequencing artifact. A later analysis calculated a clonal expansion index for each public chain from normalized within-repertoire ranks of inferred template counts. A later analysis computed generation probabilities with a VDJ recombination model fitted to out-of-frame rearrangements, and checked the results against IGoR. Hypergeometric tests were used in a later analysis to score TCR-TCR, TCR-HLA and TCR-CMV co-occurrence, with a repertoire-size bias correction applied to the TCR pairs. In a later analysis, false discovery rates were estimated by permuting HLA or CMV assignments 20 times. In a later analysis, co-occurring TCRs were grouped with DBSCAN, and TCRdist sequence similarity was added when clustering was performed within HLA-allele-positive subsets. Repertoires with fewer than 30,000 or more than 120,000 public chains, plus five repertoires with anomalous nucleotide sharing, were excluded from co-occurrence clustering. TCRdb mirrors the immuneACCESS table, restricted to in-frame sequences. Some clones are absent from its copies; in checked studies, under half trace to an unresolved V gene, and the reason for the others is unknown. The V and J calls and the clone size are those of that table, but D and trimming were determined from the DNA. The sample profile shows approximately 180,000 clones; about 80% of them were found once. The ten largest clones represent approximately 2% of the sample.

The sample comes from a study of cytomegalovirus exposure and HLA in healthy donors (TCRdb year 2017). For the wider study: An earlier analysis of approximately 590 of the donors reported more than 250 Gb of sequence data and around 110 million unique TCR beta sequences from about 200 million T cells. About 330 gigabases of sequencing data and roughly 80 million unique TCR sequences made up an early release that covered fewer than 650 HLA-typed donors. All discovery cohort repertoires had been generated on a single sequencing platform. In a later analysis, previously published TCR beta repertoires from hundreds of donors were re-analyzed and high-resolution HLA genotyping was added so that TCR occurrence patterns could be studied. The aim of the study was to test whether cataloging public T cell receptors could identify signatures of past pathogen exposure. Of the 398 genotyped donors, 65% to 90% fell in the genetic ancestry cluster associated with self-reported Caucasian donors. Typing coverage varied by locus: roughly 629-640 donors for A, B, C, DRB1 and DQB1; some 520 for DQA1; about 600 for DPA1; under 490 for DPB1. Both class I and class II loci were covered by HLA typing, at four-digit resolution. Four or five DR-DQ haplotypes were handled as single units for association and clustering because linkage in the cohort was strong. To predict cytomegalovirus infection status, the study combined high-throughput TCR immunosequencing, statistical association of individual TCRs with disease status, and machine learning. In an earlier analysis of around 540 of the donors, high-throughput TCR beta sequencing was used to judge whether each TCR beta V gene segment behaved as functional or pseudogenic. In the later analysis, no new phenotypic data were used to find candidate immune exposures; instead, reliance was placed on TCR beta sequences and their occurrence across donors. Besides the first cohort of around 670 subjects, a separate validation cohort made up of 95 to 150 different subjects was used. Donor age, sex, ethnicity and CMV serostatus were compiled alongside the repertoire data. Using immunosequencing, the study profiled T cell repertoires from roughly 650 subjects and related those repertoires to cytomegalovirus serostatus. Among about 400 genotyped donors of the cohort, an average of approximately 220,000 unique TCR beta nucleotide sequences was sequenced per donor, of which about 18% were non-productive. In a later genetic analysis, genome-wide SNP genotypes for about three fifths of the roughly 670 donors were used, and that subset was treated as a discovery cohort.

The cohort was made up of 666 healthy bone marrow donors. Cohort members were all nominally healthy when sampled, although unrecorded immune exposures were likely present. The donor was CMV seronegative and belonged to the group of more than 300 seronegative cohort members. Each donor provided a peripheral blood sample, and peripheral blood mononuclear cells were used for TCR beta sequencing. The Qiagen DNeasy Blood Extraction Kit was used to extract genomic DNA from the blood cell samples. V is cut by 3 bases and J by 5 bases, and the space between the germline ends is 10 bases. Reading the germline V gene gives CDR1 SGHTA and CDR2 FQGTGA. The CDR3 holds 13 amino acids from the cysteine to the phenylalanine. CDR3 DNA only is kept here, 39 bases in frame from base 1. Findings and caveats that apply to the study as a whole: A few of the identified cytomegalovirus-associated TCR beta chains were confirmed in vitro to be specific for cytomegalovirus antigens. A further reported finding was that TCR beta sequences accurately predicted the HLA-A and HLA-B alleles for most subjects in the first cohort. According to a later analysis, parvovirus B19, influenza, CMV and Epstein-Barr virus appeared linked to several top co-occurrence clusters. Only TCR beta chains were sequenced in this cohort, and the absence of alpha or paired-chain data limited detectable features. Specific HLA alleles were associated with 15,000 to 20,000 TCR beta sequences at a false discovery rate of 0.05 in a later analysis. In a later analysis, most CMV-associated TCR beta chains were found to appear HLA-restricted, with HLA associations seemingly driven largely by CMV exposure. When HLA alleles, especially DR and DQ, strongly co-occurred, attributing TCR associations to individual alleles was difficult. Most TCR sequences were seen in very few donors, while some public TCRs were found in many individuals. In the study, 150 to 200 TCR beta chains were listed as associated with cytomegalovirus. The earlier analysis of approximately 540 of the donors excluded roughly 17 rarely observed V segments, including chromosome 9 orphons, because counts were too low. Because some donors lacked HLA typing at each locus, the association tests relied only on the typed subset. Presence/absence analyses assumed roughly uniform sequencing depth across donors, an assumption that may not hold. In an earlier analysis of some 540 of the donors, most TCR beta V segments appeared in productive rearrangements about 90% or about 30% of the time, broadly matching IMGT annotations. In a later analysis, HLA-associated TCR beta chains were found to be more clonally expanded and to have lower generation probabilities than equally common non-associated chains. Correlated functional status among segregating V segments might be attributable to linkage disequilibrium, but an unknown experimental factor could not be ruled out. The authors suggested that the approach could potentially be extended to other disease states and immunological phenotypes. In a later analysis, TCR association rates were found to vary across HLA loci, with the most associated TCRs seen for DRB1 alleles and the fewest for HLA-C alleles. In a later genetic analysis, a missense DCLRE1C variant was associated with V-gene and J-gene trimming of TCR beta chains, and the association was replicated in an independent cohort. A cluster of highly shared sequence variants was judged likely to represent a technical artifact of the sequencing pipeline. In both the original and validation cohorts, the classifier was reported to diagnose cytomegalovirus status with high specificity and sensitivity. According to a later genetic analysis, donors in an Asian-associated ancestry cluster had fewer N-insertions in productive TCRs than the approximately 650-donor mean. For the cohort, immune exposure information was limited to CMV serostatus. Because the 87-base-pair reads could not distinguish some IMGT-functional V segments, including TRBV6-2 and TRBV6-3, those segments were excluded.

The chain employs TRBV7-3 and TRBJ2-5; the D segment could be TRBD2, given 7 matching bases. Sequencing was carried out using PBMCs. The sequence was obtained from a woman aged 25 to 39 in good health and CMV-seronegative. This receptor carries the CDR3 CASSFRGGETQYF. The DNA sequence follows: TGTGCCAGCAGCTTTAGGGGGGGCGAGACCCAGTACTTC.